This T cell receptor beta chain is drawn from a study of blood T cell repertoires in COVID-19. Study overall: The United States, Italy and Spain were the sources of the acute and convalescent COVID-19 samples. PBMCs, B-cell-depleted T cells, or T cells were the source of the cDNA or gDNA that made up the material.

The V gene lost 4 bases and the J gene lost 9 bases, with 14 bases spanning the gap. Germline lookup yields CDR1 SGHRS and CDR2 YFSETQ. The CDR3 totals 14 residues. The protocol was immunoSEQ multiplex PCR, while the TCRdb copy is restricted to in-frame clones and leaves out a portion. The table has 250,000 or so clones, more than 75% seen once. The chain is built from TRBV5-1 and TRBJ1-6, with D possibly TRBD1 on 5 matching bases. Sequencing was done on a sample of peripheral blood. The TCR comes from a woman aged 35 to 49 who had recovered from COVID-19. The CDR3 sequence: CASSLRPRGSPLHF. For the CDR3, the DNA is TGCGCCAGCAGCCTCCGCCCAAGGGGTTCACCCCTCCACTTT.